This section outlines one T cell receptor (beta chain) sequence together with its context. Its target is not known. The primer mix had 60 Vbeta and 13 Jbeta primers. Clones were read by immunoSEQ multiplex PCR, and TCRdb kept only the in-frame ones, dropping some. The sample lists tens of thousands of clones, less than 85% occurring once. The data are from a study of cytomegalovirus exposure and HLA in healthy donors. Background on the study: Drawn from HLA-typed donors, 83 million or so unique TCRs were held in an early data release. Study conclusions and caveats: While the bulk of TCR sequences proved rare, some public TCRs turned up in many donors. Compared with the approximately 680-donor mean, an Asian-associated ancestry cluster reportedly had fewer N-insertions, according to a later analysis.

Trimming pared 8 bases from V and 7 bases from J, leaving 14 bases between. The CDR3 runs to 12 residues. Germline assignment: CDR1 WNHNN and CDR2 SYGVQD (reference sequence). Sequenced material: PBMCs. The receptor comes from a woman aged 18-35 years in good health and CMV-seronegative. The J gene is TRBJ2-5, the V gene TRBV10-1; no reliable D call. The CDR3 DNA sequence: TGCGCCAGCTCCGGAGTATTGGGGACCCAGTACTTC. This sequence encodes CASSGVLGTQYF.